This T cell receptor (beta chain) is drawn from a study of blood T cell repertoires in COVID-19. As for the study in general: Spain, Italy and the United States supplied samples that represented acute and convalescent COVID-19. Sample material is recorded as cDNA or gDNA derived from T cells, B-cell-depleted T cells, or PBMCs.

There are a few counts of this clone. V gave up 4 bases and J gave up 8 bases, with 16 bases separating them. This CDR3 contains 14 residues. Germline V CDR1 and CDR2: SGHNT, YYREEE (reference sequence). Original processing notes: Estimates of nucleated cell counts were drawn from the amplification of reference gene primers. Clones were read by immunoSEQ multiplex PCR, and TCRdb kept only the in-frame ones, dropping some. V and J calls and clone size are given by that table; D and trimming were obtained from the DNA. The sample includes 400,000 to 500,000 clones, about 88% seen only once; the top ten take roughly 1.4%. Each participant's cohort was designated according to participant-reported clinical history.

The source material was PBMCs or T cells enriched from blood (not recorded which). The origin of this receptor is a young woman who had been exposed to COVID-19. The V gene is TRBV5-4, the J gene TRBJ2-1, with D possibly matching TRBD1 (5 bases). The CDR3 loop is CASSPRVQDHEQFF. The CDR3 nucleotides read TGTGCCAGCAGCCCGAGAGTACAGGATCATGAGCAGTTCTTC. Full variable domain (rest looked up from reference TRBV5-4 and TRBJ2-1): ETGVTQSPTHLIKTRGQQVTLRCSSQSGHNTVSWYQQALGQGPQFIFQYYREEENGRGNFPPRFSGLQFPNYSSELNVNALELDDSALYLCASSPRVQDHEQFFGPGTRLTVL.